The 30 T cell receptor beta chains below all came from one sample that was sequenced in a study of shared clonotypes between healthy human individuals. The assay was immunoSEQ multiplex PCR, and TCRdb's table has in-frame clones only and misses some. The sample yields roughly 1.5 million clones, 95% to 99% seen once. Sequences were obtained from naive CD4+ T cells sorted from blood. Subset noted: CD45RA+ positively selected. These receptors were taken from a young man in good health.

The chain uses TRBV10-1 and TRBJ1-1; perhaps TRBD1 as D (5 bases). The CDR3 is made up of 17 amino acids. V gave up 5 bases and J gave up 0 bases, with 19 bases separating them. Germline loops: CDR1 WNHNN, CDR2 SYGVQD (reference sequence). The chain's CDR3 is CASSTLHSDSMNTEAFF. In nucleotides, the CDR3 is TGCGCCAGCAGTACGTTACACTCCGACAGCATGAACACTGAAGCTTTCTTT.

V and J are TRBV5-4 and TRBJ2-7, with 9 positions matching TRBD1. Trimming removed 4 bases from V and 3 bases from J; junction bases left unmatched: 2. This CDR3 is built from 13 residues. Germline loops: CDR1 SGHNT, CDR2 YYREEE (reference sequence). This CDR3 reads CASSTGQGYEQYF. For the CDR3, the DNA is TGTGCCAGCAGCACGGGACAGGGCTACGAGCAGTACTTC.

The CDR3 nucleotides are TGTGCCAGCAGCCGGACAGGGGAAGAGAACACCATATATTTT. Translating it yields CASSRTGEENTIYF. This rearrangement joins TRBV5-8 to TRBJ1-3, with 9 bases identical to TRBD1. This CDR3 spans 14 amino acids. The germline gives CDR1 SGHTS, CDR2 YDEGEE. Unmatched junction bases numbered 6, after V lost 4 bases and J lost 7 bases.

The genes are TRBV10-3 and TRBJ1-1, with 7 bases aligning to TRBD1. Germline V CDR1 and CDR2: ENHRY, SYGVKD. The CDR3 totals 14 residues. V lost 3 bases to trimming and J lost 6 bases; unmatched junction nucleotides: 7. CDR3 bases: TGTGCCATCAGTGAACGACAGGGTATACCTGAAGCTTTCTTT. It translates to CAISERQGIPEAFF.

The chain joins TRBV5-4 to TRBJ2-1; weak D call: TRBD1 (7 bases). This CDR3 contains 16 residues. Trimming cost V 4 bases and J 0 bases, with 14 bases left between them. Germline-derived CDR1 and CDR2 are SGHNT and YYREEE (reference sequence). The CDR3: CASSVRQGGSYNEQFF. The CDR3 nucleotides are TGTGCCAGCAGCGTCAGACAGGGAGGCTCCTACAATGAGCAGTTCTTC. Using reference TRBV5-4 and TRBJ2-1 for the parts outside the CDR3, the full variable domain is ETGVTQSPTHLIKTRGQQVTLRCSSQSGHNTVSWYQQALGQGPQFIFQYYREEENGRGNFPPRFSGLQFPNYSSELNVNALELDDSALYLCASSVRQGGSYNEQFFGPGTRLTVL.

The chain has TRBV5-4 and TRBJ1-3; 9 positions agree with TRBD1. This CDR3 has 15 residues. Losses at the gene ends were 0 bases for V and 4 bases for J; bases not matched to a gene: 2. The germline CDR1 and CDR2 sequences are SGHNT and YYREEE (reference sequence). CDR3 loop: CASSLEGTGGNTIYF. In nucleotides, the CDR3 is TGTGCCAGCAGCTTGGAGGGGACAGGGGGAAACACCATATATTTT.

This clone appeared once. The chain is built from TRBV2 and TRBJ1-1; no clear D. This CDR3 is built from 12 residues. The germline V gene encodes CDR1 SNHLY and CDR2 FYNNEI. V was shortened by 7 bases and J by 2 bases, with 8 bases between the two germline ends. This chain's CDR3 is CASTRQNTEAFF. The CDR3 DNA sequence: TGTGCCAGCACTAGACAAAACACTGAAGCTTTCTTT.

The V call is TRBV18, the J call TRBJ2-7; 7 nucleotides agree with TRBD2. Per germline, CDR1 KGHSH and CDR2 LQKENI. The CDR3 has 16 residues. Losses at the gene ends were 5 bases for V and 5 bases for J; bases not matched to a gene: 15. The CDR3 loop reads CASSSVGGPSSHEQYF. CDR3 nucleotides: TGTGCCAGCTCATCAGTGGGAGGGCCGTCTTCCCACGAGCAGTACTTC.

About this clone: The identical CDR3 is also encoded by other nucleotide sequences in the sample. J is TRBJ1-4 and V is TRBV5-1; 7 bases align to TRBD1. From germline, CDR1 is SGHRS and CDR2 YFSETQ. The CDR3 sequence is 14 residues long. The ends lost 0 bases at V and 5 bases at J; junction bases unmatched: 1. This CDR3 reads CASSLAGGNEKLFF. For the CDR3, the DNA is TGCGCCAGCAGCTTGGCAGGGGGGAATGAAAAACTGTTTTTT.

V and J are TRBV9 and TRBJ1-2, with a possible D match to TRBD1 (5 bases). Germline V gives CDR1 SGDLS, CDR2 YYNGEE. The length of the CDR3 is 14 residues. Trimming cost V 3 bases and J 7 bases, with 16 bases left between them. The CDR3 is CASSGTMAGGGYTF. The CDR3 bases are TGTGCCAGCAGCGGGACTATGGCGGGGGGTGGCTACACCTTC.

V and J are TRBV11-2 and TRBJ2-7; D possibly corresponds to TRBD1 (5 bases). The germline gives CDR1 SGHAT, CDR2 FQNNGV. The CDR3 contains 15 residues. V was shortened by 0 bases and J by 5 bases, with 14 bases between the two germline ends. The CDR3 here is CASSLDAQGSHEQYF. CDR3 nucleotide sequence: TGTGCCAGCAGCTTAGATGCTCAGGGATCCCACGAGCAGTACTTC.

This chain uses TRBV18 with TRBJ2-7; D is undetermined. CDR3 size: 12 residues. The V end lost 6 bases, the J end lost 4 bases, and 10 bases lay between the germline ends. Germline loops: CDR1 KGHSH, CDR2 LQKENI. The CDR3 coding sequence is TGTGCCAGCTCCATCTCCCAGTACGAGCAGTACTTC. Residues: CASSISQYEQYF.

The genes are TRBV5-4 and TRBJ2-2; 16 bases are a match to TRBD2. V dropped 0 bases and J dropped 4; count of bases not matched to a gene: 3. The length of the CDR3 is 18 residues. The germline V gene encodes CDR1 SGHNT and CDR2 YYREEE (reference sequence). CDR3 DNA sequence: TGTGCCAGCAGCTTGGGGGGACTAGCGGGAGGGCTCACCGGGGAGCTGTTTTTT. This translates into CASSLGGLAGGLTGELFF.

This chain connects TRBV7-3 to TRBJ2-3, with 9 nucleotides matching TRBD2. V lost 5 bases and J lost 6; bases outside the gene matches: 12. CDR1 and CDR2 from the germline V gene are SGHTA and FQGTGA. The CDR3 has 16 residues. The CDR3, as DNA: TGTGCCAGCAGCCTAGCGGGGCTAGCGCCTCGGGATACGCAGTATTTT. Translating it yields CASSLAGLAPRDTQYF.

This clone was picked up one time. This chain uses TRBV9 with TRBJ1-1; D uncertain. V was cut by 8 bases and J by 3 bases, with 14 bases left in between. Germline loops: CDR1 SGDLS, CDR2 YYNGEE. The CDR3 is 13 residues long. The CDR3 DNA reads TGTGCCAGTTCCGGACCGGGAGACACTGAAGCTTTCTTT. Its translation is CASSGPGDTEAFF.

This clone was seen just once. This sequence joins TRBV7-3 and TRBJ2-2; the D call may be TRBD1 or TRBD2 (5 bases each). The CDR3 runs 18 residues. V lost 0 bases, J lost 0 bases, and 14 bases lay in between. Looked up from germline, CDR1 is SGHTA and CDR2 is FQGTGA. CDR3 nucleotide sequence: TGTGCCAGCAGCTTAACACCCCGGGGCGGCGCGAACACCGGGGAGCTGTTTTTT. Translated, it gives CASSLTPRGGANTGELFF.

CDR3 nucleotides: TGTGCCAGCAGTGAAATCTCCAGATCGGATGAAGCTTTCTTT. Translating gives CASSEISRSDEAFF. The chain uses TRBV25-1 and TRBJ1-1; D gene unclear. The ends were cut back, 2 bases at V and 7 bases at J, with 14 bases in the middle. Germline CDR1 MGHDK, CDR2 SYGVNS. The CDR3 is 14 amino acids.

The chain employs TRBV14 and TRBJ2-7; 9 bases are a match to TRBD2. CDR3 length equals 17 residues. CDR1 SGHDN and CDR2 FVKESK come from the germline V gene. Germline trimming cut 4 bases from V and 3 bases from J; bases unmatched to any gene: 13. The CDR3: CASSPTGGGTSSYEQYF. For the CDR3, the DNA is TGTGCCAGCAGCCCGACCGGGGGCGGGACTAGCAGCTACGAGCAGTACTTC.

Turning to this clone: Other DNA sequences in this specimen translate into the identical CDR3. The chain has TRBV4-3 and TRBJ2-1; D may be TRBD1 (5 bases). V dropped 0 bases and J dropped 3 bases, with 9 bases sitting between them. This CDR3 spans 15 amino acids. Germline V CDR1 and CDR2: LGHNA, YSLEER. This chain's CDR3 is CASSQEVGVYNEQFF. As DNA, the CDR3 is TGCGCCAGCAGCCAAGAGGTAGGGGTCTACAATGAGCAGTTCTTC.

The V call is TRBV5-6, the J call TRBJ2-7; weak D call: TRBD2 (6 bases). The germline CDR1 and CDR2 sequences are SGHDT and YYEEEE. This CDR3 is 17 amino acids long. Trimming took 4 bases from V and 6 from J, leaving 26 bases between them. The CDR3 is CASSPKLWRGAPSEQYF. The CDR3, as DNA: TGTGCCAGCAGCCCGAAATTATGGAGGGGCGCACCTTCCGAGCAGTACTTC.

The V gene is TRBV7-2, the J gene TRBJ2-3; TRBD2 aligns across 8 bases. V lost 1 base, J lost 3 bases, and 9 bases stayed unmatched. The CDR3 runs to 17 residues. The germline V gene encodes CDR1 SGHTA and CDR2 FQGNSA. The CDR3 is CASSLGQAGGLTDTQYF. The CDR3 DNA reads TGTGCCAGCAGCTTAGGGCAGGCGGGGGGCTTAACAGATACGCAGTATTTT.

This sequence joins TRBV5-1 and TRBJ2-7, with D maybe TRBD2 (9 bases). The germline V gene encodes CDR1 SGHRS and CDR2 YFSETQ. CDR3 size: 18 residues. V was pared by 4 bases and J by 4 bases, with 27 bases between. The CDR3 spells CASSKGQVGGRVLYEQYF. The CDR3 DNA is TGCGCCAGCAGCAAGGGACAGGTTGGCGGGAGGGTCTTGTACGAGCAGTACTTC.

For this clone: At the DNA level, this CDR3 is encoded by other sequences in the same sample as well. The rearrangement uses TRBV9 and TRBJ2-7; D remains unclear. Trimming removed 0 bases at V and 2 bases at J, with 9 bases between. The CDR3 contains 14 residues. Germline CDR1 is SGDLS and CDR2 is YYNGEE. The CDR3 here is CASSVAVGTYEQYF. The CDR3 DNA follows: TGTGCCAGCAGCGTAGCGGTTGGTACCTACGAGCAGTACTTC.

J is TRBJ2-7 and V is TRBV19; the D is unclear. This CDR3 contains 13 residues. The germline V gene has CDR1 LNHDA and CDR2 SQIVND (reference sequence). Trimming pared 5 bases from V and 6 bases from J, leaving 14 bases between. For the CDR3, the DNA is TGTGCCAGTAGTGAGCACCTCTCTGTCGAGCAGTACTTC. It yields the protein CASSEHLSVEQYF.

Points on this clone: Other DNA variants within this sample encode the same CDR3. The rearrangement uses TRBV5-1 and TRBJ2-1; the D gene could be TRBD1 or TRBD2 (5 bases each). Germline V gene sequence: CDR1 SGHRS, CDR2 YFSETQ. The CDR3 has 15 amino acids. V lost 5 bases, J lost 4 bases, and 16 bases lay in between. CDR3 region: CASSPTGTPYNEQFF. The CDR3 DNA sequence: TGCGCCAGCAGTCCCACCGGGACGCCGTACAATGAGCAGTTCTTC.

This clone was observed a single time. This sequence joins TRBV28 and TRBJ2-3; TRBD1 matches 8 bases. V lost 9 bases to trimming and J lost 7 bases; unmatched junction nucleotides: 9. In germline, CDR1 is MDHEN, CDR2 SYDVKM. This CDR3 comprises 13 residues. CDR3: CASTGGSRYTQYF. The DNA for the CDR3 is TGTGCCAGTACAGGGGGGTCCCGATATACGCAGTATTTT.

V gene TRBV18 combines with J gene TRBJ2-3; 10 bases line up with TRBD2. Germline V CDR1 and CDR2: KGHSH, LQKENI. The CDR3 length is 17 residues. With 4 bases clipped from V and 4 bases from J, the junction kept 11 bases outside the gene matches. The CDR3 reads CASSLLGLAGDSDTQYF. In nucleotides, the CDR3 is TGTGCCAGCTCACTCCTGGGGCTAGCGGGAGATTCAGATACGCAGTATTTT.

The chain links TRBV19 to TRBJ2-3, with unresolved D. The CDR3 loop spans 11 amino acids. V was clipped by 3 bases and J by 8 bases, with 6 bases between them. Germline V lookup: CDR1 LNHDA, CDR2 SQIVND (reference sequence). CDR3 in DNA: TGTGCCAGTAGTATGTCGGGTACGCAGTATTTT. This encodes CASSMSGTQYF.

J is TRBJ2-1 and V is TRBV28, with TRBD2 as a possible D gene (5 bases). This CDR3 region has 12 residues. V dropped 9 bases and J dropped 7 bases, with 13 bases sitting between them. CDR1 and CDR2 from the germline V gene are MDHEN and SYDVKM. This CDR3 is CASSRGRNEQFF. CDR3 DNA: TGTGCCAGTAGTAGAGGGCGGAATGAGCAGTTCTTC. The whole variable domain, filled in from reference TRBV28 and TRBJ2-1, reads DVKVTQSSRYLVKRTGEKVFLECVQDMDHENMFWYRQDPGLGLRLIYFSYDVKMKEKGDIPEGYSVSREKKERFSLILESASTNQTSMYLCASSRGRNEQFFGPGTRLTVL.

The chain combines TRBV5-4 with TRBJ2-2; D gene ambiguous. The germline gives CDR1 SGHNT, CDR2 YYREEE (reference sequence). This CDR3 comprises 14 residues. V lost 0 bases to trimming and J lost 4 bases, with 7 bases between them. CDR3 sequence: CASSLDWGTGELFF. For the CDR3, the DNA is TGTGCCAGCAGCTTGGATTGGGGCACCGGGGAGCTGTTTTTT. Together with reference TRBV5-4 and TRBJ2-2, the CDR3 gives the full variable domain: ETGVTQSPTHLIKTRGQQVTLRCSSQSGHNTVSWYQQALGQGPQFIFQYYREEENGRGNFPPRFSGLQFPNYSSELNVNALELDDSALYLCASSLDWGTGELFFGEGSRLTVL.